Listed below are T cell receptor beta chains from one sample, sequenced in a study of blood T cell repertoires in COVID-19. The data were produced by immunoSEQ multiplex PCR, yet TCRdb's version contains in-frame clones alone and is incomplete. In the table there are 25,000 to 35,000 clones, 83% of which are singletons. Sequencing used peripheral blood. Receptors were obtained from an older man with active COVID-19. The CDR3 runs from the conserved cysteine through the conserved F or W.

J | length | V | CDR3
TRBJ2-7 | 15 | TRBV6-1 | CASSEAARGIYEQYF
TRBJ2-2 | 16 | TRBV24-1 | CATSDPGQGGAGELFF
TRBJ2-3 | 15 | TRBV9 | CASSVGWESTDTQYF
TRBJ2-7 | 13 | TRBV10-3 | CAIGAGEAYEQYF
TRBJ2-1 | 16 | TRBV3-1/TRBV3-2 | CASSQLGQGTYNEQFF
TRBJ2-3 | 15 | TRBV3-1/TRBV3-2 | CASSPRGANTDTQYF
TRBJ2-5 | 15 | TRBV24-1 | CATSGFGRVGETQYF
TRBJ2-1 | 14 | TRBV7-3 | CASSPQTSLNEQFF
TRBJ2-7 | 16 | TRBV11-3 | CASSDLSDRANHEQYF
TRBJ1-6 | 18 | TRBV5-4 | CASSLGQGGRSYNSPLHF
TRBJ2-5 | 13 | TRBV18 | CASSRTLQETQYF
TRBJ1-1 | 15 | TRBV6-5 | CASSYTGRGNTEAFF
TRBJ2-6 | 19 | TRBV5-5 | CASSLVGGFTYSGANVLTF
TRBJ2-3 | 16 | TRBV5-1 | CASSLKGQGGTDTQYF
TRBJ2-4 | 15 | TRBV6-1 | CASSELAGGPNIQYF
TRBJ2-7 | 14 | TRBV19 | CASSIQGASYEQYF
TRBJ1-5 | 14 | TRBV9 | CASSVSGGDQPQHF
TRBJ2-2 | 16 | TRBV5-1 | CASSPVGGPNTGELFF